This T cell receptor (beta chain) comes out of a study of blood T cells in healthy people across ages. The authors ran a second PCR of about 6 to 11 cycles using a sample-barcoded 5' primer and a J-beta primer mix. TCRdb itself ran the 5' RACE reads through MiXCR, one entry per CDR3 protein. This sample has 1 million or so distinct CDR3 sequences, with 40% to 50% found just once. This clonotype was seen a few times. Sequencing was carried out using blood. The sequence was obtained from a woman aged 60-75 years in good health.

CDR3 coding DNA: TGTGCCAGCAGCCGTTCAAGAGACGAGCAGTACTTC. It encodes CASSRSRDEQYF. V and J are TRBV7-9 and TRBJ2-7; D is unresolved. Trimming removed 5 bases at V and 5 bases at J, with 10 bases between. Germline assignment: CDR1 SEHNR and CDR2 FQNEAQ (reference sequence). The CDR3 extends over 12 amino acids.